Sequencing of this T cell receptor (beta chain) was carried out in a study of T-cell reconstitution after alpha-beta-depleted transplantation in children. Overall study findings and caveats: In some patients, recipient T cells and intrathymic progenitors surviving conditioning explained high day-60 diversity.

Comment on this clonotype: The antigen remains unidentified.

This CDR3 has 14 amino acids. V was pared by 7 bases and J by 7 bases, with 20 bases between. Preparation of the TCRbeta library was carried out with unique molecular identifiers. MiXCR, applied by TCRdb to the PCR reads, yields one record per CDR3 protein. Among some 840,000 distinct CDR3 sequences listed, 15% to 20% were seen once. This TCR came from a male patient younger than 18 who had a stem cell transplant for acute lymphoblastic leukemia, so the T cells may come from the graft donor. This specimen consisted of PBMCs, mostly from graft donor cells, obtained 360 days after TCRalphabeta/CD19-depleted stem cell transplant. This chain uses TRBV12-3 or TRBV12-4 with TRBJ2-7, with D perhaps TRBD2 (6 bases). Here the CDR3 DNA reads TGTGCCAGCACCGACTCGACTAGTCCTACGGAGCAGTACTTC. As protein: CASTDSTSPTEQYF.